This is a list of T cell receptor beta chains from one sample in a study of blood T cell repertoires in COVID-19. Only in-frame clones appear in the TCRdb table, and some are missing; sequencing was by immunoSEQ multiplex PCR. The sample lists 50,000 to 75,000 clones; almost 90% were seen once. The specimen sequenced was peripheral blood. The receptor set was obtained from a woman aged 45-60 years with active or convalescent COVID-19. CDR3s include the opening cysteine and the closing phenylalanine or tryptophan. D genes are given only for firm matches. Only some rows state a clone size, as once, few, many or a class for expanded clones.

d_call,cdr3_length,clone_size,v_call,j_call,cdr3_nt,cdr3_aa
TRBD1,16,.,TRBV10-3,TRBJ2-1,TGTGCCATCAGGGCGACCGGGACAGAACTAACTAATGAGCAGTTCTTC,CAIRATGTELTNEQFF
TRBD2,14,.,TRBV7-9,TRBJ2-7,TGTGCCAGCAGTAAATGGACTAGCGGCTACGAGCAGTACTTC,CASSKWTSGYEQYF
.,16,once,TRBV4-1,TRBJ1-2,TGCGCCAGCAGCCAACTTACAGGGCTAGCGGGTTATGGCTACACCTTC,CASSQLTGLAGYGYTF
TRBD1,13,.,TRBV5-1,TRBJ2-7,TGCGCCAGCGGAAGGACAGGGGCCTACGAGCAGTACTTC,CASGRTGAYEQYF
.,13,.,TRBV12-3/TRBV12-4,TRBJ2-1,TGTGCCAGCAGTTTCTGGGGGGAGAATGAGCAGTTCTTC,CASSFWGENEQFF
.,14,.,TRBV19,TRBJ2-7,TGTGCCAGTAGTTACCGACTAGTCGCGTACGAGCAGTACTTC,CASSYRLVAYEQYF
TRBD1,17,.,TRBV6-2/TRBV6-3,TRBJ1-2,TGTGCCAGCAGCACCTTACATATCCGGGACAGCAACTATGGCTACACCTTC,CASSTLHIRDSNYGYTF
TRBD1,15,medium-sized,TRBV2,TRBJ1-2,TGTGCCAGCAGCGGGGCCGGACAGGCTGTGTACGGCTACACCTTC,CASSGAGQAVYGYTF
TRBD1,16,.,TRBV18,TRBJ1-6,TGTGCCAGCTCGAGCCGGACAGGGGGCGTTGGTTCACCCCTCCACTTT,CASSSRTGGVGSPLHF
TRBD1,17,.,TRBV19,TRBJ1-2,TGTGCCAGTAGTATTAAGGGACAGGGGCCAACTAACTATGGCTACACCTTC,CASSIKGQGPTNYGYTF
.,15,.,TRBV7-6,TRBJ1-4,TGTGCCAGCAGGCCCATGACAGCCCCAAATGAAAAACTGTTTTTT,CASRPMTAPNEKLFF
TRBD2,18,.,TRBV20-1,TRBJ2-3,TGCAGTGCTAGTAGGGCTAGCGGGAGATCGGACGACACAGATACGCAGTATTTT,CSASRASGRSDDTDTQYF
.,14,.,TRBV19,TRBJ1-5,TGTGCCAGTAGTGAGAGGGTTCGCAATCAGCCCCAGCATTTT,CASSERVRNQPQHF
.,16,.,TRBV5-8,TRBJ2-2,TGTGCCAGCAGCTTGTGGGTGGGGGACACCACCGGGGAGCTGTTTTTT,CASSLWVGDTTGELFF
.,14,.,TRBV30,TRBJ1-1,TGTGCCTGGAGTACTCAAAGCCCGAACACTGAAGCTTTCTTT,CAWSTQSPNTEAFF
.,15,.,TRBV19,TRBJ1-3,TGTGCCAGTAGCCTGACAGTGTCCTCTGGAAACACCATATATTTT,CASSLTVSSGNTIYF
.,15,.,TRBV9,TRBJ2-1,TGTGCCAGCAGCGTAGAGGGGACACTATACAATGAGCAGTTCTTC,CASSVEGTLYNEQFF
.,14,.,TRBV11-2,TRBJ1-1,TGTGCCAGCAGCTTAGGTAGTCGGGGGGTTGAAGCTTTCTTT,CASSLGSRGVEAFF
.,16,.,TRBV2,TRBJ2-5,TGTGCCAGCAGTGAAGCTTCGCAGGGGACGAGGGAGACCCAGTACTTC,CASSEASQGTRETQYF
TRBD1,14,.,TRBV6-5,TRBJ2-2,TGTGCCAGCAGCCAAACAGGGGACACCGGGGAGCTGTTTTTT,CASSQTGDTGELFF
TRBD1,19,.,TRBV19,TRBJ2-5,TGTGCCAGTAGTATCGGGACAGGGGAGCTGGGGACCCACCAAGAGACCCAGTACTTC,CASSIGTGELGTHQETQYF
.,15,.,TRBV2,TRBJ2-1,TGTGCCAGCAGTGAGGACCCCGGACTAAACAATGAGCAGTTCTTC,CASSEDPGLNNEQFF
TRBD2,16,few,TRBV30,TRBJ2-1,TGTGCCTGGGGCCAGGGACTAGCGGGAGGGCACGATGAGCAGTTCTTC,CAWGQGLAGGHDEQFF
.,17,.,TRBV13,TRBJ2-2,TGTGCCAGCAGCTTATCACGGCGGCACCCGAACACCGGGGAGCTGTTTTTT,CASSLSRRHPNTGELFF
TRBD1,18,.,TRBV5-1,TRBJ1-2,TGCGCCAGCAGCTTGGACGGGCCACTTCAGGGGGCTGGGTATGGCTACACCTTC,CASSLDGPLQGAGYGYTF
TRBD1,15,.,TRBV7-8,TRBJ2-3,TGTGCCAGCAGCCCCAGACAGGGGAACACAGATACGCAGTATTTT,CASSPRQGNTDTQYF
.,16,.,TRBV6-1,TRBJ1-1,TGTGCCAGCAGTAAAGACATGCGGGAAATGAACACTGAAGCTTTCTTT,CASSKDMREMNTEAFF
TRBD2,18,once,TRBV7-6,TRBJ2-3,TGTGCCAGCAGCTTAGGTCTTCGTCTAGCGGGAGTTATAGATACGCAGTATTTT,CASSLGLRLAGVIDTQYF
.,13,.,TRBV5-1,TRBJ1-1,TGCGCCAGCAGCTTGATCGGGAACACTGAAGCTTTCTTT,CASSLIGNTEAFF
.,14,.,TRBV24-1,TRBJ2-2,TGTGCCACCGCCAGGGGTCAGAACACCGGGGAGCTGTTTTTT,CATARGQNTGELFF
.,15,.,TRBV4-1,TRBJ1-1,TGCGCCAGCAGCCAAGGTACGGGAGTGGGCACTGAAGCTTTCTTT,CASSQGTGVGTEAFF
.,17,.,TRBV3-1/TRBV3-2,TRBJ2-5,TGTGCCAGCAGCCAACAATTCTTGCTAGCATCGATGGAGACCCAGTACTTC,CASSQQFLLASMETQYF
TRBD1,15,.,TRBV9,TRBJ1-2,TGTGCCAGCAGCGTAGAGGGGGCACCTAACTATGGCTACACCTTC,CASSVEGAPNYGYTF
TRBD1,15,.,TRBV4-1,TRBJ2-1,TGCGCCAGCAGCCAAGCAGGGGGCCTCAACAATGAGCAGTTCTTC,CASSQAGGLNNEQFF
.,12,.,TRBV9,TRBJ1-1,TGTGCCAGCAGTGGGGGAGGGGCTGAAGCTTTCTTT,CASSGGGAEAFF
.,13,.,TRBV7-9,TRBJ1-2,TGTGCCAGCAGCTTAATAGGAGGCTATGGCTACACCTTC,CASSLIGGYGYTF
.,14,.,TRBV9,TRBJ1-4,TGTGCCAGCAGCGAGTCGGTAATTAATGAAAAACTGTTTTTT,CASSESVINEKLFF
TRBD2,17,few,TRBV4-1,TRBJ2-1,TGCGCCAGCAGCCAAGTCCATCTAGCGGTCGACGTCTATGAGCAGTTCTTC,CASSQVHLAVDVYEQFF
.,16,.,TRBV6-2/TRBV6-3,TRBJ2-7,TGTGCCAGCAGTTACCCCCCGGACAGTATAACCTACGAGCAGTACTTC,CASSYPPDSITYEQYF
.,14,.,TRBV25-1,TRBJ1-6,TGTGCCAGCAGTGATGCAGGGAACCTTTCACCCCTCCACTTT,CASSDAGNLSPLHF
TRBD1,16,.,TRBV19,TRBJ1-5,TGTGCCAGTAGCGGCTATGGGACAGTTAGCAATCAGCCCCAGCATTTT,CASSGYGTVSNQPQHF
.,16,.,TRBV7-2,TRBJ2-7,TGTGCCAGCGCGACTGCCGGGTCCCTAGTTGACTACGAGCAGTACTTC,CASATAGSLVDYEQYF
.,12,.,TRBV10-2,TRBJ1-1,TGCGCCAGCATGGGGGGTTGGGCTGAAGCTTTCTTT,CASMGGWAEAFF
TRBD1,14,.,TRBV19,TRBJ1-3,TGTGCCAGTTGGACAGGGGAATCTGGAAACACCATATATTTT,CASWTGESGNTIYF
.,15,.,TRBV5-1,TRBJ1-1,TGCGCCAGCAGCTTGGGGCAGGGGATGAACACTGAAGCTTTCTTT,CASSLGQGMNTEAFF
.,15,few,TRBV7-6,TRBJ1-3,TGTGCCAGCAGCTCCTCTCACGGCTCTGGAAACACCATATATTTT,CASSSSHGSGNTIYF
TRBD2,15,.,TRBV5-4,TRBJ2-5,TGTGCCAGCAGCCTGAGGACTAGCGGACAAGAGACCCAGTACTTC,CASSLRTSGQETQYF
.,12,.,TRBV2,TRBJ2-7,TGTGCCAGCAGGCGGGACAGCTACGAGCAGTACTTC,CASRRDSYEQYF
.,16,.,TRBV6-5,TRBJ2-5,TGTGCCAGCAGTTACCCTAATATTGAGCGATCCGAGACCCAGTACTTC,CASSYPNIERSETQYF
.,15,.,TRBV5-1,TRBJ1-2,TGCGCCAGCAGCTTGGAGACGGGAACTAACTATGGCTACACCTTC,CASSLETGTNYGYTF
.,13,.,TRBV27,TRBJ1-5,TGTGCCAGTCGGACAGCTAGCAATCAGCCCCAGCATTTT,CASRTASNQPQHF
TRBD2,16,.,TRBV9,TRBJ2-7,TGTGCCAGCAGCGTAGGACTAGCGGGGGGCTCCTACGAGCAGTACTTC,CASSVGLAGGSYEQYF
.,14,.,TRBV11-2,TRBJ2-7,TGTGCCAGCAGCTTCCGGGGTTTGGGCTACGAGCAGTACTTC,CASSFRGLGYEQYF
TRBD1,17,.,TRBV30,TRBJ2-6,TGTGCCTGGAGGAACAGGGGAAGGCTCTCTGGGGCCAACGTCCTGACTTTC,CAWRNRGRLSGANVLTF
TRBD2,14,.,TRBV19,TRBJ2-7,TGTGCCAGTAGACTAGCGGGAGCATCCTACGAGCAGTACTTC,CASRLAGASYEQYF
.,13,.,TRBV7-3,TRBJ2-5,TGTGCCAGCAGCCCGCAGGGAGGTAGGACCCAGTACTTC,CASSPQGGRTQYF
TRBD1,19,.,TRBV11-3,TRBJ1-6,TGTGCCAGCAGCCCTCGTATCGGACAGGGCCCAGAGTATAATTCACCCCTCCACTTT,CASSPRIGQGPEYNSPLHF
.,17,few,TRBV27,TRBJ2-6,TGTGCCAGCAGTTTAATTAGTCGGGGGTCTGGGGCCAACGTCCTGACTTTC,CASSLISRGSGANVLTF
.,14,.,TRBV6-1,TRBJ1-6,TGTGCCAGCAGTGAGGGACTGGACAATTCACCCCTCCACTTT,CASSEGLDNSPLHF